This T cell receptor beta chain was observed in a study of blood T cell repertoires in COVID-19. Turning to the study itself: Samples of COVID-19 (acute and convalescent) were obtained from the United States, Italy and Spain.

V lost 5 bases, J lost 8 bases, and 15 bases lay in between. Germline V lookup: CDR1 SGHTA, CDR2 FQGNSA. This CDR3 has 14 amino acids. In the authors' methods: Amplifying reference gene primers gave estimates of nucleated cell counts. TCRdb's copy holds only in-frame clones and misses some; the assay was immunoSEQ multiplex PCR. Clone size and V and J calls were adopted from that table, with D and trimming inferred from the DNA. The sample contains about 240,000 clones, more than 75% of which appear only once. The J gene is TRBJ1-4, the V gene TRBV7-2; D is perhaps TRBD1 (6 bases). The sequenced sample was peripheral blood. The clonotype comes from a woman aged 80 or over with COVID-19, enrolled during active disease. The CDR3 bases are TGTGCCAGCAGCCCTGGACAGAGAAGAGAAAAACTGTTTTTT. Amino acids: CASSPGQRREKLFF.